What follows is one T cell receptor beta chain and its context. What it binds is unknown. This specimen belongs to a study of vaccination effects on CD4 cells after COVID-19. On the study more broadly: The median interval between the second dose and post-vaccine sampling was 72 days. Findings and limits, study-wide: Healthy vaccinees' vaccine-induced clones included only 1 of 255 that recognized common cold coronaviruses. Clonal contraction was marked in infection- and vaccine-induced clones late after vaccination.

Germline lookup yields CDR1 LNHDA and CDR2 SQIVND (reference sequence). The V and J ends lost 5 bases and 3 bases respectively, with 8 bases between them. The CDR3 runs 12 residues. Cultured cells yielded isolated CD4+ T cells after about ten days. Participants got two doses of BNT162b2 or mRNA-1273 vaccine. The study found no prior SARS-CoV-2 infection in the vaccine recipients, who tested negative for nucleocapsid antibodies. Clones were read by immunoSEQ multiplex PCR, and TCRdb kept only the in-frame ones, dropping some. Of approximately 37,000 clones in the sample, 65% to 75% are singletons; the top ten hold approximately 7.7%.

V and J are TRBV19 and TRBJ2-7; the D is unclear. The material sequenced was CD4+ T cells from PBMCs cultured without peptide, taken after COVID-19 vaccination. This receptor was taken from a human donor who received a COVID-19 vaccine. The CDR3 loop reads CASSESNYEQYF. The CDR3 nucleotides are TGTGCCAGTAGTGAGTCCAACTACGAGCAGTACTTC.